This record covers a single T cell receptor beta chain. This clonotype was recorded many times. It lacks a known antigen. Base qualities were left out, and no much larger clone turns up one base away. CDR1 is given as DFQATT and CDR2 as SNEGSKA, both from the germline V gene (reference sequence). The V and J ends are trimmed by 0 bases and 6 bases, leaving 15 bases between them. The CDR3 goes from the cysteine to the phenylalanine over 15 residues. The retained sequence is limited to the CDR3, 45 bases, with the frame set at the first base. The data originate from a study of T-cell reconstitution after alpha-beta-depleted transplantation in children listed by TCRdb under 2016. Turning to the overall study: The study quantitatively tracked T-cell immune reconstitution after TCRalphabeta/CD19-depleted allogeneic hematopoietic cell transplantation in children using TCR repertoire profiling. General findings and caveats noted by the study authors: Hyperexpanded clone frequencies declined over subsequent months; after one year, T-cell counts and TCRbeta diversity were mostly attributed to newly produced T cells. About two months after transplant, the apparently early recovery of alphabetaT-cell counts reportedly depended on just several hundred clones that had expanded rapidly and came from non-depleted graft cells. In some patients, high TCRbeta diversity at day 60 was attributed to recipient T cells and intrathymic progenitors that had survived conditioning.

Receptors were amplified or captured by PCR. The sample was run on an Illumina HiSeq 2500. TCR libraries were prepared with molecular barcoding, using unique molecular identifiers to normalize TCRbeta repertoire quantification. TCRdb's own reprocessing of the public reads used fastp at Q25 and MiXCR and kept productive beta chains. Duplicate CDR3 protein sequences are folded into a single record with the most common DNA and genes. For this sample there are about 210,000 distinct CDR3 sequences; approximately 15% appear just once. Together, the top ten hold 35% to 50% of the sample. Taken with the paper, the label for treatment or condition translates to: allogeneic hematopoietic cell transplantation with graft depleted of TCRalphabeta T cells and CD19 B cells. TCRalphabeta/CD19-depleted allogeneic hematopoietic cell grafts were given to the transplant recipients, all of whom were children.

The sequencing used PBMCs, mostly from graft donor cells, collected 360 days after TCRalphabeta/CD19-depleted stem cell transplant. This chain joins TRBV20-1 to TRBJ1-5; a tentative D call is TRBD1 (6 bases match). This TCR was recovered from a male patient under 10 years old who had a stem cell transplant for acute lymphoblastic leukemia, so the T cells may come from the graft donor. The bases are TGCAGTGCTAGAGATGTACAGGGTAACACTCAGCCCCAGCATTTT. It codes for CSARDVQGNTQPQHF.